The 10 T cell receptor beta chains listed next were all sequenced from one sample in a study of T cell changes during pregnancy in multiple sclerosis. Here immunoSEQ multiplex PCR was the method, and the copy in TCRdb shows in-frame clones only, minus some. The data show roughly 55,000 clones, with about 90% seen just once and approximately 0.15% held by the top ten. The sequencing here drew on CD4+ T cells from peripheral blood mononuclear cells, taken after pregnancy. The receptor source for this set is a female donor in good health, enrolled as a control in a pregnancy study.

This chain's CDR3 is CASRIQGKGTDTQYF. In nucleotides, the CDR3 is TGTGCCAGCCGAATACAGGGGAAGGGTACAGATACGCAGTATTTT. V usage is TRBV6-5 and J usage is TRBJ2-3, with 7 nucleotides matching TRBD1. The CDR3 is made up of 15 amino acids. The V gene end was trimmed by 8 bases and the J gene end by 3 bases; junction bases not matched to a gene: 11. The V gene's germline CDR1 is MNHEY and CDR2 SVGAGI.

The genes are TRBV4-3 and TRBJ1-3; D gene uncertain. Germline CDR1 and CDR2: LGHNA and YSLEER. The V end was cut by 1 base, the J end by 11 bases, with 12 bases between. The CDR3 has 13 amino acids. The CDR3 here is CASSQAYMGAIYF. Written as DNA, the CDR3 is TGCGCCAGCAGCCAAGCTTACATGGGCGCCATATATTTT.

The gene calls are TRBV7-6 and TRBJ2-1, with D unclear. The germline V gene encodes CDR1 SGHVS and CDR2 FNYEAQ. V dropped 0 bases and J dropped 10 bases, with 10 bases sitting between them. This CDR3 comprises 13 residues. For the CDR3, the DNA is TGTGCCAGCAGCTTAGCTCTATTCGGGGAGCAGTTCTTC. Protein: CASSLALFGEQFF.

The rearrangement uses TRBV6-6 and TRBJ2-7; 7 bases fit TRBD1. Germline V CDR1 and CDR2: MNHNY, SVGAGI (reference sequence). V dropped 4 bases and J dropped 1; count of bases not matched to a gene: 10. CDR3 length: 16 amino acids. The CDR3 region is CASSWKHLGQSYEQYF. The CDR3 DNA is TGTGCCAGCAGTTGGAAACACCTGGGACAGTCCTACGAGCAGTACTTC.

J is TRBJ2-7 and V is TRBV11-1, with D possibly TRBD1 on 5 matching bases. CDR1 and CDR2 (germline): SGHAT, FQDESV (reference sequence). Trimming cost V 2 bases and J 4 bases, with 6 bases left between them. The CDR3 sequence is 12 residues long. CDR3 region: CASSLRGYEQYF. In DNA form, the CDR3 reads TGTGCCAGCAGCTTAAGGGGATACGAGCAGTACTTC. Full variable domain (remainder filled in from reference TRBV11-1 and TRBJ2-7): EAEVAQSPRYKITEKSQAVAFWCDPISGHATLYWYRQILGQGPELLVQFQDESVVDDSQLPKDRFSAERLKGVDSTLKIQPAELGDSAMYLCASSLRGYEQYFGPGTRLTVT.

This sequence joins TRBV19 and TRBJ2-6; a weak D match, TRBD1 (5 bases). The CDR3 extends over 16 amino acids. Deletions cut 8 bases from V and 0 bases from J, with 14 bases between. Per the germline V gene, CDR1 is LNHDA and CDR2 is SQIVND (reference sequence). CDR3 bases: TGTGCCAGTCGGGTAGGGGCCATCTCTGGGGCCAACGTCCTGACTTTC. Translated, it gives CASRVGAISGANVLTF.

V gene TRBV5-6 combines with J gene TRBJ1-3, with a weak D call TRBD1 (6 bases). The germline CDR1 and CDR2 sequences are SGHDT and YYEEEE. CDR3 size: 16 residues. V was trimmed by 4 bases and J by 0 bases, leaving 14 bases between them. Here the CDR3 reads CASSPSGQRSGNTIYF. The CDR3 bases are TGTGCCAGCAGCCCCAGTGGACAGCGCTCTGGAAACACCATATATTTT.

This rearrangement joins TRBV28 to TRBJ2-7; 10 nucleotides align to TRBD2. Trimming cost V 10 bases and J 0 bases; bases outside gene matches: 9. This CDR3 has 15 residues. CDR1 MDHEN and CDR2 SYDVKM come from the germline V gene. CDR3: CATDTSGEGSYEQYF. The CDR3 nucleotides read TGTGCCACCGATACTAGCGGGGAGGGCTCCTACGAGCAGTACTTC. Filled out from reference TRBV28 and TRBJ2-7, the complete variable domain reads DVKVTQSSRYLVKRTGEKVFLECVQDMDHENMFWYRQDPGLGLRLIYFSYDVKMKEKGDIPEGYSVSREKKERFSLILESASTNQTSMYLCATDTSGEGSYEQYFGPGTRLTVT.

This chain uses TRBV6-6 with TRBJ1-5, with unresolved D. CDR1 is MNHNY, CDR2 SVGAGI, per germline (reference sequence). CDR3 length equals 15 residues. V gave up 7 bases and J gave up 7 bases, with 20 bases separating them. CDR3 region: CASMMTGKFGQPQHF. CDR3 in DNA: TGTGCCAGCATGATGACCGGGAAGTTCGGGCAGCCCCAGCATTTT.

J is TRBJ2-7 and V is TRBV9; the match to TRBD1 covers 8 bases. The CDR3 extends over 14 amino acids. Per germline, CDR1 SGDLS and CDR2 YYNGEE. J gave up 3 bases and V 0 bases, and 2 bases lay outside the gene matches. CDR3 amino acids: CASSVGDRGYEQYF. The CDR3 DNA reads TGTGCCAGCAGCGTAGGCGACAGGGGCTACGAGCAGTACTTC. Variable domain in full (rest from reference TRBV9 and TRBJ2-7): DSGVTQTPKHLITATGQRVTLRCSPRSGDLSVYWYQQSLDQGLQFLIQYYNGEERAKGNILERFSAQQFPDLHSELNLSSLELGDSALYFCASSVGDRGYEQYFGPGTRLTVT.